This is a list of T cell receptor beta chains from one sample in a study of graft-versus-host responses after intestinal transplantation. Method: immunoSEQ multiplex PCR; TCRdb's copy keeps in-frame clones and lacks some. The data show roughly 89,000 clones, approximately 90% seen once. Their recognized antigens are unknown. The specimen was unstimulated CD4+ T cells sorted from spleen or lymph node cells, collected before intestinal transplant. The origin of the receptors is a human donor who received an intestinal transplant. Each CDR3 is given with its conserved first and last residue. The D gene is left open where the match is weak. Size is omitted from some rows. Given values are once, few, many or a class for expanded clones.

j_gene: TRBJ2-1
v_gene: TRBV6-1
abundance: NA
d_gene: NA
CDR3nt: TGTGCCAGCAGTGTGACAGATTACAATGAGCAGTTCTTC
CDR3aa: CASSVTDYNEQFF

j_gene: TRBJ2-7
v_gene: TRBV7-6
abundance: NA
d_gene: TRBD1
CDR3nt: TGTGCCAGCAGCTCTGGACAGGGATCCTACGAGCAGTACTTC
CDR3aa: CASSSGQGSYEQYF

j_gene: TRBJ1-2
v_gene: TRBV21-1
abundance: NA
d_gene: NA
CDR3nt: TGTGCCAGCAGCAAATTGGCACAGGAACAGGGGGCGCGGGGCTACACCTTC
CDR3aa: CASSKLAQEQGARGYTF

j_gene: TRBJ2-7
v_gene: TRBV6-1
abundance: NA
d_gene: NA
CDR3nt: TGTGCCAGCAGTGAAATTGTCAGGGGACCCTACGAGCAGTACTTC
CDR3aa: CASSEIVRGPYEQYF

j_gene: TRBJ2-7
v_gene: TRBV6-6
abundance: NA
d_gene: TRBD2
CDR3nt: TGTGCTAGCAGCCCCCGACTAGCGGGCCACGAGCAGTACTTC
CDR3aa: CASSPRLAGHEQYF

j_gene: TRBJ1-1
v_gene: TRBV5-1
abundance: NA
d_gene: NA
CDR3nt: TGCGCCAGCAATTTGGGCCCCGGATCCACTGAAGCTTTCTTT
CDR3aa: CASNLGPGSTEAFF

j_gene: TRBJ1-2
v_gene: TRBV2
abundance: NA
d_gene: TRBD1
CDR3nt: TGTGCCAGCAGGAGGACAGGGATTAATTATGGCTACACCTTC
CDR3aa: CASRRTGINYGYTF

j_gene: TRBJ2-7
v_gene: TRBV6-5
abundance: NA
d_gene: NA
CDR3nt: TGTGCCAGCAGTTACTCGCGTTCGGGCTACGAGCAGTACTTC
CDR3aa: CASSYSRSGYEQYF

j_gene: TRBJ2-3
v_gene: TRBV10-3
abundance: NA
d_gene: TRBD2
CDR3nt: TGTGCCATCAGAAGCGGGGGGGCAACAGATACGCAGTATTTT
CDR3aa: CAIRSGGATDTQYF

j_gene: TRBJ2-7
v_gene: TRBV28
abundance: NA
d_gene: TRBD2
CDR3nt: TGTGCCAGCAGTATAAGCGGGAGGGGGTTCGAGCAGTACTTC
CDR3aa: CASSISGRGFEQYF

j_gene: TRBJ1-5
v_gene: TRBV2
abundance: few
d_gene: NA
CDR3nt: TGTGCCAGCAGAGGTTGGGGGGAACAGCCCCAGCATTTT
CDR3aa: CASRGWGEQPQHF

j_gene: TRBJ2-1
v_gene: TRBV30
abundance: NA
d_gene: TRBD2
CDR3nt: TGTGCCTGGAGCCTAGCGGGGGCGGACAATGAGCAGTTCTTC
CDR3aa: CAWSLAGADNEQFF

j_gene: TRBJ2-1
v_gene: TRBV27
abundance: NA
d_gene: NA
CDR3nt: TGTGCCATAGGAGGGTCCTACAATGAGCAGTTCTTC
CDR3aa: CAIGGSYNEQFF

j_gene: TRBJ1-3
v_gene: TRBV9
abundance: NA
d_gene: NA
CDR3nt: TGTGCCAGCAGCCCTGAGACTCCAGGGGGAAACACCATATATTTT
CDR3aa: CASSPETPGGNTIYF

j_gene: TRBJ2-2
v_gene: TRBV6-1
abundance: NA
d_gene: NA
CDR3nt: TGTGCCAGCATCAGAGGAGGGGAGCTGTTTTTT
CDR3aa: CASIRGGELFF

j_gene: TRBJ1-1
v_gene: TRBV20-1
abundance: NA
d_gene: NA
CDR3nt: TGCAGTGCTAGAGATGAAACTAAAGCTTTCTTT
CDR3aa: CSARDETKAFF

j_gene: TRBJ1-1
v_gene: TRBV6-5
abundance: NA
d_gene: NA
CDR3nt: TGTGCCAGCAACCCACGGGAGGCGAACACTGAAGCTTTCTTT
CDR3aa: CASNPREANTEAFF

j_gene: TRBJ1-5
v_gene: TRBV2
abundance: NA
d_gene: NA
CDR3nt: TGTGCCAGCACCCAGGGGCCAGTTCAGCCCCAGCATTTT
CDR3aa: CASTQGPVQPQHF

j_gene: TRBJ1-2
v_gene: TRBV7-2
abundance: NA
d_gene: TRBD1
CDR3nt: TGTGCCAGCAGCTTAGATGGACAGGGCTACTATGGCTACACCTTC
CDR3aa: CASSLDGQGYYGYTF

j_gene: TRBJ2-2
v_gene: TRBV27
abundance: NA
d_gene: NA
CDR3nt: TGTGCCAGCAGTTTAAGGGGAGGCCTTCGGAACACCGGGGAGCTGTTTTTT
CDR3aa: CASSLRGGLRNTGELFF

j_gene: TRBJ2-1
v_gene: TRBV12-5
abundance: NA
d_gene: TRBD2
CDR3nt: TGTGCTAGCTTGATCAGTCGGGGGGGCAATGAGCAGTTCTTC
CDR3aa: CASLISRGGNEQFF

j_gene: TRBJ1-6
v_gene: TRBV4-2
abundance: NA
d_gene: NA
CDR3nt: TGTGCCAGCAGCCAAGAAACCCAGGGCTATAATTCACCCCTCCACTTT
CDR3aa: CASSQETQGYNSPLHF

j_gene: TRBJ2-7
v_gene: TRBV2
abundance: once
d_gene: NA
CDR3nt: TGTGCCAGCAGTGTGGCTCCTCGCAGGGACTCCTACGAGCAGTACTTC
CDR3aa: CASSVAPRRDSYEQYF

j_gene: TRBJ1-3
v_gene: TRBV7-9
abundance: once
d_gene: TRBD1
CDR3nt: TGTGCCAGCAGCCCTTACATCCACCGGGACAGGGCTGGAAACACCATATATTTT
CDR3aa: CASSPYIHRDRAGNTIYF

j_gene: TRBJ1-4
v_gene: TRBV14
abundance: few
d_gene: NA
CDR3nt: TGTGCCAGCAGCCAATCTCGTGAAAAACTGTTTTTT
CDR3aa: CASSQSREKLFF

j_gene: TRBJ2-7
v_gene: TRBV6-1
abundance: NA
d_gene: NA
CDR3nt: TGTGCCAGCAGTGAAGTCAGGGGCAACGAGCAGTACTTC
CDR3aa: CASSEVRGNEQYF

j_gene: TRBJ2-7
v_gene: TRBV4-1
abundance: NA
d_gene: TRBD1
CDR3nt: TGCGCCAGCAGCCAACAAAAGGACAGGGGGAGTGGAAGTGCCTACGAGCAGTACTTC
CDR3aa: CASSQQKDRGSGSAYEQYF

j_gene: TRBJ2-7
v_gene: TRBV4-1
abundance: NA
d_gene: NA
CDR3nt: TGCGCCAGCAGCCGCGGACAGCCCTACGAGCAGTACTTC
CDR3aa: CASSRGQPYEQYF

j_gene: TRBJ1-6
v_gene: TRBV5-1
abundance: NA
d_gene: NA
CDR3nt: TGCGCCAGCAGCCCAGATACAAATTCACCCCTCCACTTT
CDR3aa: CASSPDTNSPLHF

j_gene: TRBJ2-7
v_gene: TRBV6-1
abundance: NA
d_gene: NA
CDR3nt: TGTGCCAGCAGAGAGGACAGATCCTACGAGCAGTACTTC
CDR3aa: CASREDRSYEQYF

j_gene: TRBJ2-7
v_gene: TRBV5-5
abundance: NA
d_gene: TRBD1
CDR3nt: TGTGCCAGCAGTCGCGCAGGGGGACCGTTCTCCTACGAGCAGTACTTC
CDR3aa: CASSRAGGPFSYEQYF

j_gene: TRBJ2-1
v_gene: TRBV19
abundance: NA
d_gene: TRBD1
CDR3nt: TGTGCCAGTAGTGTTCTGCCGGGACAGGGGGGTCATGAGCAGTTCTTC
CDR3aa: CASSVLPGQGGHEQFF

j_gene: TRBJ2-5
v_gene: TRBV7-2
abundance: few
d_gene: NA
CDR3nt: TGTGCCAGCATCCTGGTTGGCGGGGGCCTCCAAGAGACCCAGTACTTC
CDR3aa: CASILVGGGLQETQYF

j_gene: TRBJ1-2
v_gene: TRBV7-2
abundance: NA
d_gene: NA
CDR3nt: TGTGCCAGCAGCTTAGTGTCAACAGCCGACTATGGCTACACCTTC
CDR3aa: CASSLVSTADYGYTF

j_gene: TRBJ1-6
v_gene: TRBV6-1
abundance: NA
d_gene: TRBD1
CDR3nt: TGTGCCAGCAGTATACAGGGGGGAGGTAATTCACCCCTCCACTTT
CDR3aa: CASSIQGGGNSPLHF

j_gene: TRBJ2-7
v_gene: TRBV6-5
abundance: NA
d_gene: TRBD1
CDR3nt: TGTGCCAGCACTCCCTTGGACAGGCCCTACGAGCAGTACTTC
CDR3aa: CASTPLDRPYEQYF

j_gene: TRBJ1-2
v_gene: TRBV18
abundance: NA
d_gene: TRBD1
CDR3nt: TGTGCCAGCTCCTGGACAGGGTTCGACTACACCTTC
CDR3aa: CASSWTGFDYTF

j_gene: TRBJ1-1
v_gene: TRBV5-1
abundance: NA
d_gene: TRBD1
CDR3nt: TGCGCCAGCAGCTTAGGGGGCGGTCGGAGGACTGAAGCTTTCTTT
CDR3aa: CASSLGGGRRTEAFF

j_gene: TRBJ2-1
v_gene: TRBV7-9
abundance: NA
d_gene: NA
CDR3nt: TGTGCCAGCAGCAGGGACACATTTAATGAGCAGTTCTTC
CDR3aa: CASSRDTFNEQFF

j_gene: TRBJ1-2
v_gene: TRBV7-2
abundance: NA
d_gene: NA
CDR3nt: TGTGCCAGCAGCTTTGGGGGCTTGGGCTATGGCTACACCTTC
CDR3aa: CASSFGGLGYGYTF

j_gene: TRBJ1-3
v_gene: TRBV12-5
abundance: NA
d_gene: TRBD1
CDR3nt: TGTGCTAGTGGGACACAGGGGGCGCTTGGAAACACCATATATTTT
CDR3aa: CASGTQGALGNTIYF

j_gene: TRBJ1-2
v_gene: TRBV5-1
abundance: NA
d_gene: NA
CDR3nt: TGCGCCAGCAGCTTGGGTACACACCCTAACTATGGCTACACCTTC
CDR3aa: CASSLGTHPNYGYTF

j_gene: TRBJ2-7
v_gene: TRBV5-4
abundance: NA
d_gene: NA
CDR3nt: TGTGCCAGCAGCTGGGGTGGGGGACTCCTAAGCTCCTACGAGCAGTACTTC
CDR3aa: CASSWGGGLLSSYEQYF

j_gene: TRBJ2-7
v_gene: TRBV7-2
abundance: NA
d_gene: TRBD1
CDR3nt: TGTGCCAGCAGCTTTGGACAGGGGGCCATCTACGAGCAGTACTTC
CDR3aa: CASSFGQGAIYEQYF

j_gene: TRBJ1-4
v_gene: TRBV4-1
abundance: NA
d_gene: NA
CDR3nt: TGCGCCAGCAGTATGGTAGGACAGACAAATGAAAAACTGTTTTTT
CDR3aa: CASSMVGQTNEKLFF